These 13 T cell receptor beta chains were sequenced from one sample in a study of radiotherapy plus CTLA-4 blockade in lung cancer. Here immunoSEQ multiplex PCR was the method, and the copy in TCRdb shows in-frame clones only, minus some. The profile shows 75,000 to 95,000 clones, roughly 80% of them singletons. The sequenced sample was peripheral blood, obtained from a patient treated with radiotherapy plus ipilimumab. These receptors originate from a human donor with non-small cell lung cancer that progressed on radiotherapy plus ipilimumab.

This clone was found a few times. CDR3: CASSDETGMTEAFF. The CDR3 nucleotides read TGTGCCAGCAGTGACGAGACAGGGATGACTGAAGCTTTCTTT. J is TRBJ1-1 and V is TRBV6-4; 7 nucleotides agree with TRBD1. CDR3 size: 14 residues. V trimming: 2 bases; J trimming: 5 bases; junction bases outside the gene matches: 5. CDR1 MRHNA and CDR2 SNTAGT come from the germline V gene.

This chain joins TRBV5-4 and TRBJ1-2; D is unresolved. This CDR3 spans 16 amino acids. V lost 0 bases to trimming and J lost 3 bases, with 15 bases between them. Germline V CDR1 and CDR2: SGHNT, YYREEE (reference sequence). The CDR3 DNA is TGTGCCAGCAGCTTGGAGTTCGGGGAGGGATACTATGGCTACACCTTC. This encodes CASSLEFGEGYYGYTF.

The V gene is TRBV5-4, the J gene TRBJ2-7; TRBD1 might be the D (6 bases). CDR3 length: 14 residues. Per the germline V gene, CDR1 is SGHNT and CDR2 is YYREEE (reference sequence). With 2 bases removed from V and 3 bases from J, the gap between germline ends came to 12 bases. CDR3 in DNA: TGTGCCAGCAGCTTCGACAGGACAGACTACGAGCAGTACTTC. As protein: CASSFDRTDYEQYF.

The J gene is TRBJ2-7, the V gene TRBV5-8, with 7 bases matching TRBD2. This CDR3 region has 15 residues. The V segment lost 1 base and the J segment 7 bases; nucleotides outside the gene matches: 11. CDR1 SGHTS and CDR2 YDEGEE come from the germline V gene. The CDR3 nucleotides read TGTGCCAGCAGCTTGACCGGGACTACCACTACGGAGCAGTACTTC. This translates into CASSLTGTTTTEQYF.

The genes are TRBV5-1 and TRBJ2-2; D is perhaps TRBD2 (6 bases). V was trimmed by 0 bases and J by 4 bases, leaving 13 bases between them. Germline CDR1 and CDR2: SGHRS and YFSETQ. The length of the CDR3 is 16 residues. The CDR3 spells CASSLVGGAGTGELFF. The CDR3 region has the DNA TGCGCCAGCAGCTTGGTTGGGGGAGCGGGCACCGGGGAGCTGTTTTTT.

This CDR3 is CASSLDMRGAKDYGYTF. Written as DNA, the CDR3 is TGCGCCAGCAGCTTGGATATGCGGGGGGCTAAGGACTATGGCTACACCTTC. The V call is TRBV5-1, the J call TRBJ1-2, with a weak D call TRBD1 (6 bases). Trimming left V 0 bases short and J 3 bases short, with 18 bases between. The CDR3 is 17 amino acids. CDR1 is SGHRS, CDR2 YFSETQ, per germline.

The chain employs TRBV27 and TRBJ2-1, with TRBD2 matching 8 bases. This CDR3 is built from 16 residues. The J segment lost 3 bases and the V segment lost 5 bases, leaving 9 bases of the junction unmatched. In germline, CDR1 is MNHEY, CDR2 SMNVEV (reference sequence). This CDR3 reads CASSASSGAYYNEQFF. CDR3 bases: TGTGCCAGCAGTGCGAGTAGCGGGGCCTACTACAATGAGCAGTTCTTC.

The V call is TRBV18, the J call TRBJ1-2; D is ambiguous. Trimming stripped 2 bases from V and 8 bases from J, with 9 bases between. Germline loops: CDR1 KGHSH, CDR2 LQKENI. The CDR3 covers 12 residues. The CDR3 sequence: CASSPGRDGYTF. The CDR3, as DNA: TGTGCCAGCTCACCAGGACGAGACGGCTACACCTTC.

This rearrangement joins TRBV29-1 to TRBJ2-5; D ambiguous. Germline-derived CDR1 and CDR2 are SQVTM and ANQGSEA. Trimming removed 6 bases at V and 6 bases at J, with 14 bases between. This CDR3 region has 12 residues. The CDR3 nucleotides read TGCAGCGTCGACGAAGAATTGAAGACCCAGTACTTC. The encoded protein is CSVDEELKTQYF. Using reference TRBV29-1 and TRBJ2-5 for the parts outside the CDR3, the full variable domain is SAVISQKPSRDICQRGTSLTIQCQVDSQVTMMFWYRQQPGQSLTLIATANQGSEATYESGFVIDKFPISRPNLTFSTLTVSNMSPEDSSIYLCSVDEELKTQYFGPGTRLLVL.

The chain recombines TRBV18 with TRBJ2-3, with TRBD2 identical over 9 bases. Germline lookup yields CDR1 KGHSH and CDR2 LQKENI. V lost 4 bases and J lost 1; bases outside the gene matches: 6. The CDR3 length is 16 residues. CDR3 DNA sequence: TGTGCCAGCTCACTCGTTCGGACTAGCGGCACAGATACGCAGTATTTT. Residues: CASSLVRTSGTDTQYF.

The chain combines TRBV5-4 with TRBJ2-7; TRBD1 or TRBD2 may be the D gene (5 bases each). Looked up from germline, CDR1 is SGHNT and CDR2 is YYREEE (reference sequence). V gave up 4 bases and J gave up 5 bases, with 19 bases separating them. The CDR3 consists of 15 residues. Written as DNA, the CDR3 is TGTGCCAGCAGCCCCGGTCCTAGCCGGGGCCACGAGCAGTACGTC. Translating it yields CASSPGPSRGHEQYV.

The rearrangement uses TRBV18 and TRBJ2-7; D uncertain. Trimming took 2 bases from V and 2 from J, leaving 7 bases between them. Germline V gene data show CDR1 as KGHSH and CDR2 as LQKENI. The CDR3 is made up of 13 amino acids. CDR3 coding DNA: TGTGCCAGCTCACCAAACACAGCCTACGAGCAGTACGTC. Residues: CASSPNTAYEQYV.

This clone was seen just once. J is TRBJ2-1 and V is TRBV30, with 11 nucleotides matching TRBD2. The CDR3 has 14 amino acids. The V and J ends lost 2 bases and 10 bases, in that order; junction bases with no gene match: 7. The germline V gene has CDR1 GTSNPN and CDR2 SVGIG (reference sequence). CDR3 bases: TGTGCCTGGAGTAAACTAGCGGGAGTTGGAGAGCAGTTCTTC. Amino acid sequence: CAWSKLAGVGEQFF.